This T cell receptor beta chain is drawn from a study of shared clonotypes between healthy human individuals. Points from the study as a whole: Rarefaction analysis demonstrated incomplete sorted-subset sequencing notwithstanding large depth. Having only a few donors restricted how much genetic and exposure-history diversity was captured.

The repertoire was sequenced with immunoSEQ multiplex PCR; TCRdb's copy has only in-frame clones and lacks some. Among under 2,000,000 clones listed, roughly 95% were seen once. To note about this clone: What it binds is unknown.

Germline V gene data show CDR1 as LGHNA and CDR2 as YNFKEQ. The CDR3 loop spans 14 amino acids. The trim removed 4 bases at V and 4 bases at J, leaving 2 bases unmatched. Naive CD8 populations comprised CD45RO-negative cells positively selected for CCR7, excluding terminally differentiated effector memory CD45RA+ cells. Sequenced material: naive CD8+ T cells sorted from blood. This receptor was obtained from a man between 18 and 29 years old in good health. V gene TRBV4-2 combines with J gene TRBJ2-7; 12 nucleotides line up with TRBD2. This CDR3 is CASSRGLAGYEQYF. CDR3 DNA: TGTGCCAGCAGCCGAGGACTAGCGGGGTACGAGCAGTACTTC.